This T cell receptor (beta chain) was retrieved from a study of blood T cell repertoires in COVID-19. Authors' processing steps: It was from reference gene primer amplification that nucleated cell counts were estimated. This table comes from immunoSEQ multiplex PCR, and its TCRdb copy is limited to in-frame clones, with some not included. That table is the source of V, J and clone size, and D and trimming were worked out from the DNA. The repertoire holds about 230,000 clones, with approximately 82% as singletons. The sample consisted of peripheral blood. The source is a woman aged 70-85 years with active or convalescent COVID-19.

CDR3: CASFRGDRKNNQPQHF. CDR3 sequence (DNA): TGTGCCAGCTTCAGGGGGGACAGGAAGAACAATCAGCCCCAGCATTTT. The chain combines TRBV21-1 with TRBJ1-5; the table's D call, TRBD1, has no DNA check behind it. TRBV21-1 is noted as a pseudogene. The CDR3 totals 16 residues.